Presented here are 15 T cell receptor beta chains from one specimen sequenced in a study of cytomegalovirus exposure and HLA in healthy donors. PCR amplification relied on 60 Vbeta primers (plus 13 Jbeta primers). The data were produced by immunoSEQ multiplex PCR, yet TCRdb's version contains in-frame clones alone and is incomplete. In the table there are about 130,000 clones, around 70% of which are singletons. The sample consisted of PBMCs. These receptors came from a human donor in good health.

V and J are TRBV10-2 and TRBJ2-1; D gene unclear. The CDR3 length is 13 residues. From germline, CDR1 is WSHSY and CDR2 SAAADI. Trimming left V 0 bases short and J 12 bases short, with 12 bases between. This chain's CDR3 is CASSESTGVRQFF. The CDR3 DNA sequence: TGCGCCAGCAGTGAGTCGACCGGAGTCCGGCAGTTCTTC.

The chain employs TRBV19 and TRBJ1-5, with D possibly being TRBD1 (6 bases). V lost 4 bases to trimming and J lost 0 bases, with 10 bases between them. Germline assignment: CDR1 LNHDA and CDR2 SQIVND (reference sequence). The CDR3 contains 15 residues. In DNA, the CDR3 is TGTGCCAGTAGTACCTCAGGGGTTAGCAATCAGCCCCAGCATTTT. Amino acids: CASSTSGVSNQPQHF. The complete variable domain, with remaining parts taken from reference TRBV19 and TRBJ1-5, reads DGGITQSPKYLFRKEGQNVTLSCEQNLNHDAMYWYRQDPGQGLRLIYYSQIVNDFQKGDIAEGYSVSREKKESFPLTVTSAQKNPTAFYLCASSTSGVSNQPQHFGDGTRLSIL.

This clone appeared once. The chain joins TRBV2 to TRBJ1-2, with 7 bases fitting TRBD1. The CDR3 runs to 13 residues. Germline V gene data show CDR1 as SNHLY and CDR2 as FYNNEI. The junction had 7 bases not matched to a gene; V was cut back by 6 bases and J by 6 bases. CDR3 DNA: TGTGCCAGCAGCCCCACGAGGGGGCATGGCTACACCTTC. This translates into CASSPTRGHGYTF.

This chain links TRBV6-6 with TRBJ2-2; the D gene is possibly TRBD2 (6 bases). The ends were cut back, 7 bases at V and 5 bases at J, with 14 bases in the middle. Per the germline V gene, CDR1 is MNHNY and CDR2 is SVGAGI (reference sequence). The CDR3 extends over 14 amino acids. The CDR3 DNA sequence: TGTGCCAGCAACGTAGGGGCGGGGACCGGGGAGCTGTTTTTT. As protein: CASNVGAGTGELFF.

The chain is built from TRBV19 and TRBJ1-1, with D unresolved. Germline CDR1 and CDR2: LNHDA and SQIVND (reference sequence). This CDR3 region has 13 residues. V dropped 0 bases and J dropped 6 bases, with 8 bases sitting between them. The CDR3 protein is CASSIEAGPEAFF. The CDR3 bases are TGTGCCAGTAGTATAGAAGCAGGCCCTGAAGCTTTCTTT. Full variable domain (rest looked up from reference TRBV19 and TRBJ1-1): DGGITQSPKYLFRKEGQNVTLSCEQNLNHDAMYWYRQDPGQGLRLIYYSQIVNDFQKGDIAEGYSVSREKKESFPLTVTSAQKNPTAFYLCASSIEAGPEAFFGQGTRLTVV.

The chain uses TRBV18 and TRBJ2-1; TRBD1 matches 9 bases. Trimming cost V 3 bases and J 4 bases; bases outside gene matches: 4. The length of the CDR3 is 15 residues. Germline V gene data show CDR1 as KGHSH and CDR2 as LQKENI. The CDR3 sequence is CASSPRDRVYNEQFF. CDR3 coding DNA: TGTGCCAGCTCACCCCGGGACAGGGTATACAATGAGCAGTTCTTC.

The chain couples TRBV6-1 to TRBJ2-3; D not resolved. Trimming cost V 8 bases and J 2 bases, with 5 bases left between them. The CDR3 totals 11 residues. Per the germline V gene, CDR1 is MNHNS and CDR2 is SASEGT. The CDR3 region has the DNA TGTGCCAGCCGTTTCACAGATACGCAGTATTTT. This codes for CASRFTDTQYF.

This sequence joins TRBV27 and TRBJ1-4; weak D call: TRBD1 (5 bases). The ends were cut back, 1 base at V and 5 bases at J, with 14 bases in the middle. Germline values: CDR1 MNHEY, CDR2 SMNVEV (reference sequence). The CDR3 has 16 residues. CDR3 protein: CASSLLGGPINEKLFF. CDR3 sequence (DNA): TGTGCCAGCAGTTTATTGGGGGGACCTATAAATGAAAAACTGTTTTTT.

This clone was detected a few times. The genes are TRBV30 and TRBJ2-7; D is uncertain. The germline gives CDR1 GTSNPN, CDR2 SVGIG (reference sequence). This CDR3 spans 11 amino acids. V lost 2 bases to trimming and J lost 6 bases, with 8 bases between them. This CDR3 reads CAWSSGPEQYF. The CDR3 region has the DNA TGTGCCTGGAGTTCAGGTCCCGAGCAGTACTTC.

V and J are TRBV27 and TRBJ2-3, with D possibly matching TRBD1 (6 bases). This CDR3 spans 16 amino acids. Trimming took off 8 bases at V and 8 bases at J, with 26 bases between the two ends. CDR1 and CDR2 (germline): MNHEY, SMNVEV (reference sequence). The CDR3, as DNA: TGTGCCAGCTTTCCCGCAGGGGTTGGTGGGTCAGTTACGCAGTATTTT. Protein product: CASFPAGVGGSVTQYF.

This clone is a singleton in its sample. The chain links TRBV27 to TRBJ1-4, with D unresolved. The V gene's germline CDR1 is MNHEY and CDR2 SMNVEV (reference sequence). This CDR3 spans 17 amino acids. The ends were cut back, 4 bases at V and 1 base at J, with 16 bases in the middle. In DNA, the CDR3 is TGTGCCAGCAGTTCCCTGCCACCACAGATAACTAATGAAAAACTGTTTTTT. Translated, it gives CASSSLPPQITNEKLFF. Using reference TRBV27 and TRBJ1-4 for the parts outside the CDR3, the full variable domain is EAQVTQNPRYLITVTGKKLTVTCSQNMNHEYMSWYRQDPGLGLRQIYYSMNVEVTDKGDVPEGYKVSRKEKRNFPLILESPSPNQTSLYFCASSSLPPQITNEKLFFGSGTQLSVL.

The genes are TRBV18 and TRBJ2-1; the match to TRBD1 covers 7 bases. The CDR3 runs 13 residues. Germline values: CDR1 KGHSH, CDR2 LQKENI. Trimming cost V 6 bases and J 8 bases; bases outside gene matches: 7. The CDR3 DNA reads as TGTGCCAGCTCGGAACAGGGGCGTGATGAGCAGTTCTTC. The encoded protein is CASSEQGRDEQFF.

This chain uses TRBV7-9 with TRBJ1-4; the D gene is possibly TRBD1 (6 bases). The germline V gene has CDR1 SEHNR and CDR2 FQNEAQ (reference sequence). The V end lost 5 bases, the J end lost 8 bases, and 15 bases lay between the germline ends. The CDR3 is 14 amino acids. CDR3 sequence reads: CASSQDRLREKLFF. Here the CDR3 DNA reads TGTGCCAGCAGCCAAGACAGGCTGAGGGAAAAACTGTTTTTT.

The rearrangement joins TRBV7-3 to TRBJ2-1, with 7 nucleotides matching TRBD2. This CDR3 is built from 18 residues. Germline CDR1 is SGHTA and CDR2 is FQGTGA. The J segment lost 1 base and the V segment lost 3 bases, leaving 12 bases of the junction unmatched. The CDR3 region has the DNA TGTGCCAGCAGCTTGGGCCCTAGCGGCTTTAGGTCCTACAATGAGCAGTTCTTC. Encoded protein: CASSLGPSGFRSYNEQFF.

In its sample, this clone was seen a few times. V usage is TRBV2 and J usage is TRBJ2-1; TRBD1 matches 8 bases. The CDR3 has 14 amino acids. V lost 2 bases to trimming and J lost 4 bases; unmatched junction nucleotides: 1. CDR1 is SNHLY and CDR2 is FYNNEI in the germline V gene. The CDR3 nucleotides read TGTGCCAGCAGTGAATGGGACAGGTACAATGAGCAGTTCTTC. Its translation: CASSEWDRYNEQFF.